Included here is one T cell receptor beta chain sequence, with context. Antigen specificity is unknown. The sample is drawn from a study of cytomegalovirus exposure and HLA in healthy donors. Study observations and caveats: The TCR clusters that emerged in the first cohort tended, a later analysis found, to co-occur in the 120 or so validation repertoires. Most TCR sequences were uncommon, yet certain public TCRs appeared in many donors. The study listed about 150 cytomegalovirus-associated TCR beta chains.

Libraries were prepared by immunoSEQ multiplex PCR; TCRdb keeps only in-frame clonotypes and omits some of them. The sample includes approximately 150,000 clones, around four fifths of them seen just once. Trimming at V came to 4 bases and at J to 7 bases, leaving 7 bases not matched to a gene. This CDR3 spans 15 amino acids. In germline, CDR1 is SGHTA, CDR2 FQGNSA. This chain connects TRBV7-2 to TRBJ1-6; 7 bases match TRBD1. The source is a man in his thirties or forties in good health and CMV-seropositive. Material: PBMCs. The DNA for the CDR3 is TGTGCCAGCAGCTCCCAGGGGGTCCTAAATTCACCCCTCCACTTT. Amino acids: CASSSQGVLNSPLHF.